One and the same sample provided the 4 T cell receptor beta chains below, sequenced in a study of a mutant IDH1 vaccine in newly diagnosed glioma. Clones were sequenced by immunoSEQ multiplex PCR, and TCRdb holds only the in-frame ones, with some missing. The sample carries under 50,000 clones, 88% recorded once. As to time point: week 35, safety follow-up. With topical imiquimod, each dose of the vaccine consisted of 300 ug of mutant IDH1 20-mer peptide. For these receptors, no antigen is known. This specimen was PBMCs, taken from a glioma patient whose treatment included an IDH1 peptide vaccine. The origin of the receptors is a woman between 40 and 50 years old with glioma.

The chain couples TRBV5-1 to TRBJ2-7, with 10 bases lining up with TRBD2. This CDR3 contains 15 residues. J gave up 4 bases and V 4 bases, and 8 bases lay outside the gene matches. Per the germline V gene, CDR1 is SGHRS and CDR2 is YFSETQ. CDR3 nucleotide sequence: TGCGCCAGCAGCCCGAGGGCTAGCGGGGGTTACGAGCAGTACTTC. It encodes CASSPRASGGYEQYF.

The V gene is TRBV6-5, the J gene TRBJ1-4; D is uncertain. The CDR3 loop spans 15 amino acids. Trimming removed 6 bases at V and 0 bases at J, with 11 bases between. CDR1 is MNHEY and CDR2 is SVGAGI in the germline V gene. The CDR3, as DNA: TGTGCCAGCAGAAAACAGTCTGCAACTAATGAAAAACTGTTTTTT. Amino acid sequence: CASRKQSATNEKLFF.

The chain has TRBV19 and TRBJ1-1, with 7 bases aligning to TRBD1. The CDR3 is made up of 14 amino acids. The ends lost 5 bases at V and 6 bases at J; junction bases unmatched: 9. The germline CDR1 and CDR2 sequences are LNHDA and SQIVND (reference sequence). Here the CDR3 DNA reads TGTGCCAGTAGTGCCCGGGACAGCTACTCTGAAGCTTTCTTT. Residues: CASSARDSYSEAFF.

The rearrangement uses TRBV4-2 and TRBJ1-1, with D possibly TRBD1 on 6 matching bases. Germline CDR1 LGHNA, CDR2 YNFKEQ. The CDR3 extends over 14 amino acids. V gave up 3 bases and J gave up 3 bases, with 11 bases separating them. CDR3 sequence reads: CASSQYREDTEAFF. The CDR3 DNA sequence: TGTGCCAGCAGCCAGTACAGGGAGGACACTGAAGCTTTCTTT.